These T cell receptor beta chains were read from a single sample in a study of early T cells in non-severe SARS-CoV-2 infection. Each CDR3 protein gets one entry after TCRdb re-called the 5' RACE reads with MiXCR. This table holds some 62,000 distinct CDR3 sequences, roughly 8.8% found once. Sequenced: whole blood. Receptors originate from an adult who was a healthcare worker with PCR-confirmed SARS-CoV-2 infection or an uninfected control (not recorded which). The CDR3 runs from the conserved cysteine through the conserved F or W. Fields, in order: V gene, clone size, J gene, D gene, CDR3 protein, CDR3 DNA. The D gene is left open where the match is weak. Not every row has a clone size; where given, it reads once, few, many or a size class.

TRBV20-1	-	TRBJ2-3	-	CSASAPTTSTDTQYF	TGCAGTGCTAGTGCCCCAACCACTAGCACAGATACGCAGTATTTT
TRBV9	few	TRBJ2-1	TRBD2	CASSVAPSGGTNEQFF	TGTGCCAGCAGCGTAGCCCCTAGCGGGGGGACCAATGAGCAGTTCTTC
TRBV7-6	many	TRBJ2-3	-	CASSLNRVFTDTQYF	TGTGCCAGCAGCTTAAACAGGGTCTTCACAGATACGCAGTATTTT
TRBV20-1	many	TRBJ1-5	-	CSARGPGGNQPQHF	TGCAGTGCTAGAGGGCCAGGGGGCAATCAGCCCCAGCATTTT
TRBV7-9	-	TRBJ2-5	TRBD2	CASSLASGGKETQYF	TGTGCCAGCAGCTTAGCTAGCGGGGGTAAAGAGACCCAGTACTTC
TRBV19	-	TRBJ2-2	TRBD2	CASSIGLTSGVPPGELFF	TGTGCCAGTAGTATTGGATTGACTAGCGGGGTTCCACCCGGGGAGCTGTTTTTT
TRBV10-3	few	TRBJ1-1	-	CAISETTGTEAFF	TGTGCCATCAGTGAAACGACTGGCACTGAAGCTTTCTTT
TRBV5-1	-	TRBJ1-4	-	CASSLIGETGEKLFF	TGCGCCAGCAGCTTGATCGGGGAAACTGGCGAAAAACTGTTTTTT
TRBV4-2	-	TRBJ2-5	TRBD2	CASSQDGSGGQETQYF	TGTGCCAGCAGCCAAGATGGCAGCGGGGGTCAAGAGACCCAGTACTTC
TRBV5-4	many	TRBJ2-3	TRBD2	CASSFKAGGLTSTDTQYF	TGTGCCAGCAGCTTCAAAGCGGGGGGCCTGACTAGCACAGATACGCAGTATTTT
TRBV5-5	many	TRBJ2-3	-	CASSWYGRDTDTQYF	TGTGCCAGCAGCTGGTACGGCAGGGACACAGATACGCAGTATTTT
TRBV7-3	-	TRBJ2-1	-	CASSLSVYNEQFF	TGTGCCAGCAGCTTAAGCGTTTACAATGAGCAGTTCTTC
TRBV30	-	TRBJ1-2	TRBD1	CAWDGDRDAPGGYTF	TGTGCCTGGGACGGGGACAGGGATGCCCCGGGCGGCTACACCTTC
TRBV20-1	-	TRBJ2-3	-	CSASKATRSTDTQYF	TGCAGTGCTAGTAAGGCTACACGTAGCACAGATACGCAGTATTTT
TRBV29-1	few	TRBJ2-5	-	CSVWVDISQETQYF	TGCAGCGTTTGGGTAGACATATCACAAGAGACCCAGTACTTC
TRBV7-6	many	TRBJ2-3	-	CASSLRDVFADTQYF	TGTGCCAGCAGCTTAAGGGATGTATTCGCAGATACGCAGTATTTT
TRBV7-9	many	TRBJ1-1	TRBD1	CASSPRTGPAEAFF	TGTGCCAGCAGCCCACGGACAGGTCCCGCTGAAGCTTTCTTT
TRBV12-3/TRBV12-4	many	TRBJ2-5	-	CASAIVVRETQYF	TGTGCCAGCGCTATAGTAGTGCGAGAGACCCAGTACTTC
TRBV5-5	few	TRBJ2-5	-	CASSLAIVETQYF	TGTGCCAGCAGCTTGGCCATCGTAGAGACCCAGTACTTC
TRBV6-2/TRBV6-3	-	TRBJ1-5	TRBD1	CASSYSTGVQPQHF	TGTGCCAGCAGTTACTCCACAGGGGTTCAGCCCCAGCATTTT
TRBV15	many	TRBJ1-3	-	CATSRGDRRMGGNTIYF	TGTGCCACCAGCAGAGGCGACAGGCGAATGGGAGGAAACACCATATATTTT
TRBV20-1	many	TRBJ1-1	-	CSARTDNTEAFF	TGCAGTGCTAGGACGGATAACACTGAAGCTTTCTTT
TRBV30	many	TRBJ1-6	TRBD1	CAWSVQGNSPLHF	TGTGCCTGGAGTGTACAGGGGAATTCACCCCTCCACTTT
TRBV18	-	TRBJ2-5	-	CASSPRDSQETQYF	TGTGCCAGCTCACCCAGGGACTCCCAAGAGACCCAGTACTTC
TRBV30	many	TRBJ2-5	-	CAWSVLGPRETQYF	TGTGCCTGGAGTGTACTAGGGCCTCGGGAGACCCAGTACTTC
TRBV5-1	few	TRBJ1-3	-	CASSNGRFGNTIYF	TGCGCCAGCAGCAACGGAAGATTTGGAAACACCATATATTTT
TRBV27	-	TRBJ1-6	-	CASSEQGIDSPLNF	TGTGCCAGCAGCGAACAGGGTATCGATTCACCCCTCAACTTT
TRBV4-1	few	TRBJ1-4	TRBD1	CASSQVQGAREKLFF	TGCGCCAGCAGCCAAGTCCAGGGGGCGCGTGAAAAACTGTTTTTT
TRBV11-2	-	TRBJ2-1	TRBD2	CASSPYLSSGSSYNEQFF	TGTGCCAGCAGCCCCTATCTCTCTAGCGGCAGCTCCTACAATGAGCAGTTCTTC
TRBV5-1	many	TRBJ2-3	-	CASSLASSTTDTQYF	TGCGCCAGCAGCTTGGCGTCAAGTACCACAGATACGCAGTATTTT
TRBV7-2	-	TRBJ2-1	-	CASSLGAAFVLHNEQFF	TGTGCCAGCAGCTTAGGGGCGGCTTTTGTTCTTCACAATGAGCAGTTCTTC
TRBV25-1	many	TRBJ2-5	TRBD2	CASSEGLLAGSQETQYF	TGTGCCAGCAGTGAAGGTCTCCTAGCGGGGTCGCAAGAGACCCAGTACTTC
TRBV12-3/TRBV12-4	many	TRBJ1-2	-	CASGRGVGYGYTF	TGTGCCAGCGGCCGAGGTGTTGGCTATGGCTACACCTTC
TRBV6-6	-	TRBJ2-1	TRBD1	CASSLTGVNEQFF	TGTGCCAGCAGTCTCACAGGGGTAAATGAGCAGTTCTTC
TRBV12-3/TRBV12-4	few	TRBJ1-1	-	CASSLYEWLNTEAFF	TGTGCCAGCAGTTTATATGAATGGCTGAACACTGAAGCTTTCTTT
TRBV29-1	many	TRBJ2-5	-	CSVGPGQETQYF	TGCAGCGTCGGGCCAGGTCAAGAGACCCAGTACTTC
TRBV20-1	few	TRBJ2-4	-	CSARDTGVDIQYF	TGCAGTGCTAGAGACACGGGAGTGGACATTCAGTACTTC
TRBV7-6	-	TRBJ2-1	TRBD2	CASSLQAGGIFNEQFF	TGTGCCAGCAGCTTACAAGCGGGGGGCATTTTCAATGAGCAGTTCTTC
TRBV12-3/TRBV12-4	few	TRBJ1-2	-	CASSPGRVSGYTF	TGTGCCAGCAGCCCCGGAAGGGTGTCAGGCTACACCTTC
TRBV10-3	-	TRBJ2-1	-	CAISDAEKRLNEQFF	TGTGCCATCAGTGACGCCGAAAAGCGTCTCAATGAGCAGTTCTTC
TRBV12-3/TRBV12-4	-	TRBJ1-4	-	CASSTARGRKQNEKLFF	TGTGCCAGCAGCACGGCCAGGGGTAGGAAACAGAATGAAAAACTGTTTTTT